This T cell receptor (beta chain) was profiled in a study of T cells in Graves' hyperthyroidism and ophthalmopathy. Amplification yielded TCR beta CDR3 regions, with RNA transcripts as the source. The HTBI primer set drove a first-round RT-PCR of the TCR CDR3. TCRdb used MiXCR to reprocess the multiplex PCR reads, holding one entry per CDR3 protein. There are hundreds of thousands of distinct CDR3 sequences in the sample; 15% to 17% occur only once, and just under 8% lies in the top ten. Germline CDR1 is SGHDT and CDR2 is YYEEEE. The CDR3 length is 14 residues. Trimming cost V 0 bases and J 0 bases, with 7 bases left between them. Absence of ophthalmopathy progression within 18 months defined stable Graves' hyperthyroidism. Uncontrolled infection, other autoimmune disease, pregnancy or lactation barred patients from enrollment. Notes on the study in general: Blood also contained most expanded thyroid clonotypes above 0.001.

This clonotype was seen many times. What it binds is not known. This TCR came from a woman aged 18 to 35 with Graves' hyperthyroidism. The rearrangement links TRBV5-6 to TRBJ2-7; D is unclear. Sequencing was performed on blood. The CDR3 sequence: CASSLGPNSYEQYF. DNA for the CDR3: TGTGCCAGCAGCTTGGGACCGAACTCCTACGAGCAGTACTTC.